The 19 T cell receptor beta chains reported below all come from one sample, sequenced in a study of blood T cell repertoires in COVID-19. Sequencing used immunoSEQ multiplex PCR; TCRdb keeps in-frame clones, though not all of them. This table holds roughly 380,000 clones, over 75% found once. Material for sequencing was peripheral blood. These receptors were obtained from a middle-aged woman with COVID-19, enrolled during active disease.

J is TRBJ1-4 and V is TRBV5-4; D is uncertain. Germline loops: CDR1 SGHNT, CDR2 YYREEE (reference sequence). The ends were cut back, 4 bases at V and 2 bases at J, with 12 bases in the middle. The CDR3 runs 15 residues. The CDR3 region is CASSPSPATNEKLFF. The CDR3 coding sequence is TGTGCCAGCAGCCCAAGCCCCGCGACTAATGAAAAACTGTTTTTT.

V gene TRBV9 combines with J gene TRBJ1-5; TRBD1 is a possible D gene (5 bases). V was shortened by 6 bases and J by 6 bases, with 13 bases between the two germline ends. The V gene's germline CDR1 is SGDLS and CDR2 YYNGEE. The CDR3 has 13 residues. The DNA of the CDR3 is TGTGCCAGCAACCAGGGTAATGGTCAGCCCCAGCATTTT. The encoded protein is CASNQGNGQPQHF.

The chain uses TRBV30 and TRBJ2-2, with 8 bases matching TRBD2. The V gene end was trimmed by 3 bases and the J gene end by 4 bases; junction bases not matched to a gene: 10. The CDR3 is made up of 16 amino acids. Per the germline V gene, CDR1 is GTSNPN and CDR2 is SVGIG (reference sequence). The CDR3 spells CAWRAGTRGTTGELFF. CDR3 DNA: TGTGCCTGGAGGGCCGGGACTAGGGGAACCACCGGGGAGCTGTTTTTT. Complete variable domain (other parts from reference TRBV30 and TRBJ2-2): SQTIHQWPATLVQPVGSPLSLECTVEGTSNPNLYWYRQAAGRGLQLLFYSVGIGQISSEVPQNLSASRPQDRQFILSSKKLLLSDSGFYLCAWRAGTRGTTGELFFGEGSRLTVL.

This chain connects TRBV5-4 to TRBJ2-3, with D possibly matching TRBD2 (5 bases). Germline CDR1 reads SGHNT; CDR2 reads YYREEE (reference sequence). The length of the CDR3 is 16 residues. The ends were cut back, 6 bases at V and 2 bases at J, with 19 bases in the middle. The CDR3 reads CASKFFLSRDTDTQYF. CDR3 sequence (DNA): TGTGCCAGCAAATTCTTTCTCTCTCGGGACACAGATACGCAGTATTTT.

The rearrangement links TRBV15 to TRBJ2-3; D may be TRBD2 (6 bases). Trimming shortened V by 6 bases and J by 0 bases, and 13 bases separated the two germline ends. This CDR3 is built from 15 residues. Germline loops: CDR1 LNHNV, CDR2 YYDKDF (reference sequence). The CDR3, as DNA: TGTGCCACCAGAAGGAGCCGGGAGAGCACAGATACGCAGTATTTT. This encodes CATRRSRESTDTQYF.

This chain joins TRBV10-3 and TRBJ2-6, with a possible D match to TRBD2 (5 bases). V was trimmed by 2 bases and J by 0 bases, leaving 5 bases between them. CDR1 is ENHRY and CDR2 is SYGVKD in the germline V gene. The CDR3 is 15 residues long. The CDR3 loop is CAISEDYSGANVLTF. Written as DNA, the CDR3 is TGTGCCATCAGTGAGGACTACTCTGGGGCCAACGTCCTGACTTTC.

The CDR3 region has the DNA TGTGCCAGCAGTGTGGCGGTGAACACTGAAGCTTTCTTT. It codes for CASSVAVNTEAFF. The V call is TRBV2, the J call TRBJ1-1; D unresolved. This CDR3 spans 13 amino acids. Germline lookup yields CDR1 SNHLY and CDR2 FYNNEI. V lost 4 bases to trimming and J lost 0 bases, with 6 bases between them.

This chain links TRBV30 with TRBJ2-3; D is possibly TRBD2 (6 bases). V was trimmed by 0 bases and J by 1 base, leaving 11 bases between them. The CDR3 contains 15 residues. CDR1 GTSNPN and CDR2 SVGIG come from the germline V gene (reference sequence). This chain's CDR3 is CAWSVLGTGTDTQYF. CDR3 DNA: TGTGCCTGGAGTGTACTCGGGACTGGCACAGATACGCAGTATTTT.

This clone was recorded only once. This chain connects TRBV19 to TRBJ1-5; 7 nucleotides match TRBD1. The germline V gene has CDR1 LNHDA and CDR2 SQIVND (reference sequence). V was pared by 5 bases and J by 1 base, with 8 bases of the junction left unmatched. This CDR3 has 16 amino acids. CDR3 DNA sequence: TGTGCCAGTAGTGGGACAGAAAGTCCCAGCAATCAGCCCCAGCATTTT. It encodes CASSGTESPSNQPQHF.

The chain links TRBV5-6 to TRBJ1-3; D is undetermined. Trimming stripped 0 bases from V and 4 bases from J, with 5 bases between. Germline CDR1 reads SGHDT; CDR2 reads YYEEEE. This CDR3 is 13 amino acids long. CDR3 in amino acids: CASSLGRGNTIYF. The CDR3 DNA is TGTGCCAGCAGCTTGGGCAGAGGAAACACCATATATTTT.

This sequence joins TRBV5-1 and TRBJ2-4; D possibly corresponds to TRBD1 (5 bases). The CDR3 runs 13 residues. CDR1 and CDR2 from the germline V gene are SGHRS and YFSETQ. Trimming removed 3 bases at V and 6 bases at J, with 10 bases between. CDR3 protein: CASSSGRANIQYF. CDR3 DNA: TGCGCCAGCAGCTCCGGCAGGGCAAACATTCAGTACTTC. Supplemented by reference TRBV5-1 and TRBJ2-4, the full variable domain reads KAGVTQTPRYLIKTRGQQVTLSCSPISGHRSVSWYQQTPGQGLQFLFEYFSETQRNKGNFPGRFSGRQFSNSRSEMNVSTLELGDSALYLCASSSGRANIQYFGAGTRLSVL.

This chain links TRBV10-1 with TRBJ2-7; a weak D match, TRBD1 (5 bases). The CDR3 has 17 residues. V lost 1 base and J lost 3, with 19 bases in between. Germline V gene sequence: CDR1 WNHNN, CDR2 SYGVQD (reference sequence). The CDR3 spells CASSELTEVGRVYEQYF. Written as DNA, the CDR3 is TGCGCCAGCAGTGAGTTAACTGAGGTGGGCAGGGTCTACGAGCAGTACTTC.

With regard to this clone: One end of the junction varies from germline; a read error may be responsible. Here the CDR3 DNA reads TGTGCCAGCCGCTTGGGACTAGCGCTGGCGAACACCGGGGAGCTGTTTTTT. Its protein is CASRLGLALANTGELFF. This chain joins TRBV5-6 and TRBJ2-2, with 10 nucleotides matching TRBD2. The CDR3 consists of 17 residues. From germline, CDR1 is SGHDT and CDR2 YYEEEE.

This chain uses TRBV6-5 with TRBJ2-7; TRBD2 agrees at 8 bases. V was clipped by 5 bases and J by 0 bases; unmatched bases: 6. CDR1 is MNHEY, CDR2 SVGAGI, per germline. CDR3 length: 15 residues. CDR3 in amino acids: CASSPTGGYSYEQYF. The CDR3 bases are TGTGCCAGCAGTCCCACGGGAGGGTACTCCTACGAGCAGTACTTC.

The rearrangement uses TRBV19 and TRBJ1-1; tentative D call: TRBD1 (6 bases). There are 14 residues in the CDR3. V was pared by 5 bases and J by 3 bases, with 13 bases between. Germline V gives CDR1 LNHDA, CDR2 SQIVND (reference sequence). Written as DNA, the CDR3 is TGTGCCAGTAGTCGGCAAGGGGGTGACACTGAAGCTTTCTTT. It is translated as CASSRQGGDTEAFF.

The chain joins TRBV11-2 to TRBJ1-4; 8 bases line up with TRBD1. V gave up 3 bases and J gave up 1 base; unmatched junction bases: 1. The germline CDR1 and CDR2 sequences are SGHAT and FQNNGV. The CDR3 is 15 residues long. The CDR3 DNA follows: TGTGCCAGCAGCTTGGGGACAGGAACTAATGAAAAACTGTTTTTT. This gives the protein CASSLGTGTNEKLFF. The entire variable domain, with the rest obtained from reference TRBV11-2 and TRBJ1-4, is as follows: EAGVAQSPRYKIIEKRQSVAFWCNPISGHATLYWYQQILGQGPKLLIQFQNNGVVDDSQLPKDRFSAERLKGVDSTLKIQPAKLEDSAVYLCASSLGTGTNEKLFFGSGTQLSVL.

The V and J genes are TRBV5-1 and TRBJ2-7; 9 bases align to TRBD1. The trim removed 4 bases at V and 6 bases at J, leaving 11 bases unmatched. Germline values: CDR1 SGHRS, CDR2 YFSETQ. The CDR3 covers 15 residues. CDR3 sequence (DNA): TGCGCCAGCAGCCCACAGGGACAGGGATCTCCCGAGCAGTACTTC. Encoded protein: CASSPQGQGSPEQYF.

DNA for the CDR3: TGTGCCACCAGCAGGGACAGGACCGGCACCGGGGAGCTGTTTTTT. This codes for CATSRDRTGTGELFF. The chain employs TRBV15 and TRBJ2-2; TRBD1 matches 7 bases. V lost 3 bases to trimming and J lost 4 bases; unmatched junction nucleotides: 5. Germline CDR1 LNHNV, CDR2 YYDKDF (reference sequence). The CDR3 length is 15 residues.

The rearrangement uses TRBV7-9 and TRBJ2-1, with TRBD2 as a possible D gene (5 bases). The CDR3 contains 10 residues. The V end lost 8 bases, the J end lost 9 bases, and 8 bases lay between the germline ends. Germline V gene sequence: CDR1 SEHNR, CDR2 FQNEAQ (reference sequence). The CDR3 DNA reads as TGTGCCAGCGACGGGGTTGAGCAGTTCTTC. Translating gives CASDGVEQFF.